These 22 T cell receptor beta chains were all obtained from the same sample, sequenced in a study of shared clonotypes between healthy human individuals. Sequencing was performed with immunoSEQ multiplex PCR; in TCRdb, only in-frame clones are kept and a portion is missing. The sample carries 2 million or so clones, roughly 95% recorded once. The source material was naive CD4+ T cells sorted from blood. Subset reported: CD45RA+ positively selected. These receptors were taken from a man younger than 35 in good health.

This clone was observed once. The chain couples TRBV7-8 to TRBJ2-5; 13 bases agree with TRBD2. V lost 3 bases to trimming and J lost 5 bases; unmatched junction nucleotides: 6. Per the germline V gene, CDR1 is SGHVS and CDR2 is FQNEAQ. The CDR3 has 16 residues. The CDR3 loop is CASSFWTSGSVETQYF. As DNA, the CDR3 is TGTGCCAGCAGCTTCTGGACTAGCGGGAGTGTGGAGACCCAGTACTTC. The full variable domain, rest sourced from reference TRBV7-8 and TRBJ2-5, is GAGVSQSPRYKVAKRGQDVALRCDPISGHVSLFWYQQALGQGPEFLTYFQNEAQLDKSGLPSDRFFAERPEGSVSTLKIQRTQQEDSAVYLCASSFWTSGSVETQYFGPGTRLLVL.

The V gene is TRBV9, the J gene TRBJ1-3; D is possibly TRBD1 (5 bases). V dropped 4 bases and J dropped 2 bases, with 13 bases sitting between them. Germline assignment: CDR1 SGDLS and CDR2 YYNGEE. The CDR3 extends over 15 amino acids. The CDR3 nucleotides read TGTGCCAGCAGCACCCAGGGATCTCCTGGAAACACCATATATTTT. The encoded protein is CASSTQGSPGNTIYF.

The CDR3 DNA sequence: TGTGCCAGCAGCAGGGGCAGGGAGCCTTATGGCTACACCTTC. It codes for CASSRGREPYGYTF. The V gene is TRBV21-1, the J gene TRBJ1-2. TRBV21-1 has pseudogene status. The CDR3 consists of 14 residues.

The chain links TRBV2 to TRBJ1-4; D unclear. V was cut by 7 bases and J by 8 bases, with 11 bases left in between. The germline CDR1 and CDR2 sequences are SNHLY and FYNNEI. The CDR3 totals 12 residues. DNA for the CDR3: TGTGCCAGCACGTGGTTGCAGGAAAAACTGTTTTTT. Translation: CASTWLQEKLFF.

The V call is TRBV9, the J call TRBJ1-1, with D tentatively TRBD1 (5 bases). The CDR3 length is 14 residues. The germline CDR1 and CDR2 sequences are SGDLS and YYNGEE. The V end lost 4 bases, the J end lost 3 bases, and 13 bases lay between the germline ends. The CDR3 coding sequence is TGTGCCAGCAGCCTCGAGTGGGGGGACACTGAAGCTTTCTTT. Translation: CASSLEWGDTEAFF.

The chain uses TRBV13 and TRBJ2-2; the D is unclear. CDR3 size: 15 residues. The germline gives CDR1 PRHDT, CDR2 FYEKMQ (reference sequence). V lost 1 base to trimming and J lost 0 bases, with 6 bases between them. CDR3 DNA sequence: TGTGCCAGCAGCTTAGATAGGACGAACACCGGGGAGCTGTTTTTT. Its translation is CASSLDRTNTGELFF.

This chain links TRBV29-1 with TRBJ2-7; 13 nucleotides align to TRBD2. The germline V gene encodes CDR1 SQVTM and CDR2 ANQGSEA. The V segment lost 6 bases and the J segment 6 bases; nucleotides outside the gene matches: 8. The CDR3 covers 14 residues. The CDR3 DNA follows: TGCAGCGTGACCAGGACTAGCGGGAGTGGCGAGCAGTACTTC. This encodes CSVTRTSGSGEQYF.

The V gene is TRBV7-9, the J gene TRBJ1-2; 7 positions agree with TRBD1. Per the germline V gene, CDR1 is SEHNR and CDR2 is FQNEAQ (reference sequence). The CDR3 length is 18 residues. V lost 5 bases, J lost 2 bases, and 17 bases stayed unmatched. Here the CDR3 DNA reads TGTGCCAGCAGCCTCACAGGGGTTGGTGGCCGGATCAACTATGGCTACACCTTC. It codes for CASSLTGVGGRINYGYTF.

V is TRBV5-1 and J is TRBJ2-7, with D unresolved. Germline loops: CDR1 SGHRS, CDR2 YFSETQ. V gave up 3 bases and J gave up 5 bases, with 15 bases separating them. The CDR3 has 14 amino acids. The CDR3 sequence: CASSSTPGHHEQYF. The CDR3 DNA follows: TGCGCCAGCAGCTCGACTCCCGGTCACCACGAGCAGTACTTC. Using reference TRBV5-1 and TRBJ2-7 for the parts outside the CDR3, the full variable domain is KAGVTQTPRYLIKTRGQQVTLSCSPISGHRSVSWYQQTPGQGLQFLFEYFSETQRNKGNFPGRFSGRQFSNSRSEMNVSTLELGDSALYLCASSSTPGHHEQYFGPGTRLTVT.

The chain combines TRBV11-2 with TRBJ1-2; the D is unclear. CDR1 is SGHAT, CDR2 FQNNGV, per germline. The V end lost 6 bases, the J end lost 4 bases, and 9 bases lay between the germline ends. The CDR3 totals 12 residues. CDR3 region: CASSFPGYGYTF. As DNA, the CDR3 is TGTGCCAGCAGTTTCCCTGGCTATGGCTACACCTTC.

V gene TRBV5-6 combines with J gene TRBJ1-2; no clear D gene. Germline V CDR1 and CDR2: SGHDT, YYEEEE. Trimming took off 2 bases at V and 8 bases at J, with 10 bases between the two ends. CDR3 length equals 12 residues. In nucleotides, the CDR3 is TGTGCCAGCAGCTTTGAGGGTGTAGGCTACACCTTC. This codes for CASSFEGVGYTF. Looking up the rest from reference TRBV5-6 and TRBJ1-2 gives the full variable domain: DAGVTQSPTHLIKTRGQQVTLRCSPKSGHDTVSWYQQALGQGPQFIFQYYEEEERQRGNFPDRFSGHQFPNYSSELNVNALLLGDSALYLCASSFEGVGYTFGSGTRLTVV.

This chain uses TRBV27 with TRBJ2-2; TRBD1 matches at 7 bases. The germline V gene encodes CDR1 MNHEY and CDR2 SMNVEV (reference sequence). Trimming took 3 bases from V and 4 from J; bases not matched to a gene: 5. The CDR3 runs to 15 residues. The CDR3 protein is CASSFRDRPTGELFF. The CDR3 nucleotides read TGTGCCAGCAGTTTCCGGGACAGACCCACCGGGGAGCTGTTTTTT.

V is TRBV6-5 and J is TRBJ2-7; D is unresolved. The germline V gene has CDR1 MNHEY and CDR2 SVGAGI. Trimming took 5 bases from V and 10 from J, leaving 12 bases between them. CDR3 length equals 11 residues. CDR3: CASSGPSLQYF. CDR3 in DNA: TGTGCCAGCAGTGGGCCCAGCCTCCAGTACTTC.

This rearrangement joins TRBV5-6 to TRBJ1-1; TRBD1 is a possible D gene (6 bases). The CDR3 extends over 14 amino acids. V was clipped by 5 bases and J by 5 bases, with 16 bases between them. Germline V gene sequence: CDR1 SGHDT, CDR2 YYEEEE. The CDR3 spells CASSPDKGDTEAFF. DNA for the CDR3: TGTGCCAGCAGTCCGGACAAGGGGGATACTGAAGCTTTCTTT.

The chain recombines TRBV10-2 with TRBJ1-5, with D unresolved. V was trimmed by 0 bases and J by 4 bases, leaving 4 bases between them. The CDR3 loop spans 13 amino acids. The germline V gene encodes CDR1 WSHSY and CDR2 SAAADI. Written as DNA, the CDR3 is TGCGCCAGCAGTGAGTCGTTAAATCAGCCCCAGCATTTT. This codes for CASSESLNQPQHF.

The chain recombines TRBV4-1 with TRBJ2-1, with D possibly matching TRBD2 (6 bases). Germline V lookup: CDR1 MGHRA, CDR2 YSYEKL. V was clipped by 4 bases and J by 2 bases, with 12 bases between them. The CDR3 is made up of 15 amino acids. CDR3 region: CASSRGETTYNEQFF. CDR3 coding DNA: TGCGCCAGCAGCCGGGGGGAGACCACCTACAATGAGCAGTTCTTC.

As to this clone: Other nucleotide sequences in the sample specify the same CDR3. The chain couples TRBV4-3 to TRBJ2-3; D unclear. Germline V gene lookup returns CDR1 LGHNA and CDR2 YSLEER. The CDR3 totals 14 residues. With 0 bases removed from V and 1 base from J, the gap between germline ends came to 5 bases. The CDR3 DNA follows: TGCGCCAGCAGCCAAGATCGAGGCACAGATACGCAGTATTTT. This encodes CASSQDRGTDTQYF.

CDR3 sequence reads: CASSIQGAGTEAFF. The CDR3 DNA reads TGTGCCAGCAGCATCCAGGGGGCCGGCACTGAAGCTTTCTTT. The chain joins TRBV9 to TRBJ1-1; TRBD1 matches at 8 bases. The CDR3 runs to 14 residues. The germline CDR1 and CDR2 sequences are SGDLS and YYNGEE. J gave up 4 bases and V 4 bases, and 6 bases lay outside the gene matches.

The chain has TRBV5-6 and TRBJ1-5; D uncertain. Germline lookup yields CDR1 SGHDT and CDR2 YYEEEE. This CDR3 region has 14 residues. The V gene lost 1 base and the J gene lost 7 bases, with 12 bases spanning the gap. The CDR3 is CASSLPRVPQPQHF. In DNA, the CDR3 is TGTGCCAGCAGCTTGCCAAGGGTACCCCAGCCCCAGCATTTT.

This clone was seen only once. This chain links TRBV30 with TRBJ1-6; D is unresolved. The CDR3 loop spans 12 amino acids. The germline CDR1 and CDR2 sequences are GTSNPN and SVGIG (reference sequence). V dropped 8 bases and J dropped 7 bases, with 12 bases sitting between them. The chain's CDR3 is CARSEQNSPLHF. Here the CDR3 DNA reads TGTGCCCGCTCAGAGCAGAATTCACCCCTCCACTTT.

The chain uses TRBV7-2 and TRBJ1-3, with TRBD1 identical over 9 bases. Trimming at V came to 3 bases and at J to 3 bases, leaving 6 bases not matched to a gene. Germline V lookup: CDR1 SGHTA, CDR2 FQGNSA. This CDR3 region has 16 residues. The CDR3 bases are TGTGCCAGCAGCTTCAGAGGGACAGGGTTTGGAAACACCATATATTTT. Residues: CASSFRGTGFGNTIYF.

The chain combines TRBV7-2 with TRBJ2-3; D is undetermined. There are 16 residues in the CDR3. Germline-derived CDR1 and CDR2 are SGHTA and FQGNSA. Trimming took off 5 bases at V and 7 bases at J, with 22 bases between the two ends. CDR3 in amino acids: CASSPPGARLLHTQYF. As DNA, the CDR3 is TGTGCCAGCAGCCCTCCGGGCGCTCGGCTCTTGCATACGCAGTATTTT.